The 20 T cell receptor beta chains in this list originate from one sample, sequenced in a study of OX40 agonist ivuxolimab in advanced cancers. Only in-frame clones appear in the TCRdb table, and some are missing; sequencing was by immunoSEQ multiplex PCR. The data contain 73,000 or so clones, roughly 86% of them singletons. This specimen was CD4+ or CD8+ T cells sorted from blood, taken in a trial of the OX40 agonist ivuxolimab. These receptors were obtained from an adult with an advanced solid tumor such as melanoma, head and neck, liver or kidney cancer.

In its sample, this clone was seen once. The chain recombines TRBV19 with TRBJ2-7; D ambiguous. Germline V gene data show CDR1 as LNHDA and CDR2 as SQIVND (reference sequence). V was clipped by 5 bases and J by 7 bases, with 12 bases between them. CDR3 length: 12 amino acids. CDR3 sequence reads: CASSRGLGEQYF. The CDR3, as DNA: TGTGCCAGTAGTCGTGGCTTGGGGGAGCAGTACTTC.

V gene TRBV5-1 combines with J gene TRBJ2-2, with 10 bases identical to TRBD2. The CDR3 has 16 amino acids. Germline CDR1 reads SGHRS; CDR2 reads YFSETQ. With V trimmed by 0 bases and J by 5 bases, 4 bases remained unmatched. CDR3 sequence: CASSLVPSGSTGELFF. The CDR3 DNA reads TGCGCCAGCAGCTTGGTGCCTAGCGGGAGTACCGGGGAGCTGTTTTTT.

This clone appeared once. The chain combines TRBV7-8 with TRBJ2-7; 13 bases are a match to TRBD2. This CDR3 has 15 amino acids. V shed 5 bases and J 5 bases; nucleotides not matched to a gene: 6. Germline V gene data show CDR1 as SGHVS and CDR2 as FQNEAQ. The CDR3 DNA reads TGTGCCAGCAGCCCTGGACTAGCGGGAGCACACGAGCAGTACTTC. It is translated as CASSPGLAGAHEQYF.

The chain recombines TRBV7-3 with TRBJ1-1; no clear D gene. Looked up from germline, CDR1 is SGHTA and CDR2 is FQGTGA. This CDR3 region has 13 residues. V lost 3 bases, J lost 3 bases, and 8 bases lay in between. The CDR3 sequence is CASSFGVDTEAFF. In nucleotides, the CDR3 is TGTGCCAGCAGCTTCGGAGTGGACACTGAAGCTTTCTTT.

The CDR3 is CATSTGGGGNQPQHF. DNA for the CDR3: TGTGCCACCTCAACAGGGGGGGGTGGCAATCAGCCCCAGCATTTT. This chain links TRBV2 with TRBJ1-5; 8 positions match TRBD1. The germline gives CDR1 SNHLY, CDR2 FYNNEI. CDR3 length: 15 amino acids. V lost 10 bases and J lost 2; bases outside the gene matches: 10.

The V and J genes are TRBV11-2 and TRBJ1-4; TRBD1 might be the D (5 bases). CDR3 length: 16 amino acids. The V end was cut by 0 bases, the J end by 2 bases, with 10 bases between. CDR1 SGHAT and CDR2 FQNNGV come from the germline V gene. CDR3 in amino acids: CASSLEGVPTNEKLFF. The CDR3 coding sequence is TGTGCCAGCAGCTTAGAAGGGGTTCCGACTAATGAAAAACTGTTTTTT.

The V and J genes are TRBV28 and TRBJ1-2; weak D call: TRBD1 (5 bases). Germline-derived CDR1 and CDR2 are MDHEN and SYDVKM. CDR3 size: 14 residues. Trimming removed 3 bases from V and 5 bases from J, with 13 bases in between. The CDR3 sequence is CASSFSAGRYGYTF. Here the CDR3 DNA reads TGTGCCAGCAGTTTTTCCGCAGGGCGGTATGGCTACACCTTC.

The V and J genes are TRBV5-1 and TRBJ1-1; D ambiguous. Trimming left V 3 bases short and J 2 bases short, with 11 bases between. CDR1 and CDR2 from the germline V gene are SGHRS and YFSETQ. The CDR3 length is 14 residues. The CDR3 loop is CASSSKDGNTEAFF. For the CDR3, the DNA is TGCGCCAGCAGCTCCAAGGACGGAAACACTGAAGCTTTCTTT.

CDR3 nucleotide sequence: TGTGCCAGCAGCTTGGATCCAGGGAGGGCCGGGGAGCTGTTTTTT. It codes for CASSLDPGRAGELFF. This rearrangement joins TRBV5-5 to TRBJ2-2; 7 bases map to TRBD2. The germline CDR1 and CDR2 sequences are SGHKS and YYEKEE (reference sequence). The CDR3 sequence is 15 residues long. The J segment lost 6 bases and the V segment lost 0 bases, leaving 5 bases of the junction unmatched.

The chain has TRBV7-9 and TRBJ2-5, with 7 positions matching TRBD2. Germline V gene data show CDR1 as SEHNR and CDR2 as FQNEAQ (reference sequence). There are 15 residues in the CDR3. The ends lost 1 base at V and 4 bases at J; junction bases unmatched: 6. Here the CDR3 reads CASSLGRGTIETQYF. The CDR3 DNA sequence: TGTGCCAGCAGCTTAGGGCGGGGGACGATAGAGACCCAGTACTTC. Complete variable domain (other parts from reference TRBV7-9 and TRBJ2-5): DTGVSQNPRHKITKRGQNVTFRCDPISEHNRLYWYRQTLGQGPEFLTYFQNEAQLEKSRLLSDRFSAERPKGSFSTLEIQRTEQGDSAMYLCASSLGRGTIETQYFGPGTRLLVL.

This chain connects TRBV11-3 to TRBJ2-3; 8 nucleotides align to TRBD1. The CDR3 sequence is 14 residues long. CDR1 and CDR2 from the germline V gene are SGHNT and YENEEA. V dropped 4 bases and J dropped 3; count of bases not matched to a gene: 3. The CDR3 sequence: CASSYGTGTDTQYF. CDR3 DNA: TGTGCCAGCAGCTATGGGACAGGAACAGATACGCAGTATTTT.

The chain couples TRBV11-2 to TRBJ2-1; no clear D gene. The germline CDR1 and CDR2 sequences are SGHAT and FQNNGV. The CDR3 spans 15 residues. Trimming removed 3 bases at V and 8 bases at J, with 17 bases between. DNA of the CDR3: TGTGCCAGCAGCTTGAATGGGCGCCTCATCGATGAGCAGTTCTTC. Residues: CASSLNGRLIDEQFF.

The table lists this clone with a few counts. The chain employs TRBV2 and TRBJ2-3; TRBD2 agrees at 11 bases. V lost 0 bases to trimming and J lost 6 bases; unmatched junction nucleotides: 5. CDR3 length: 16 residues. Germline-derived CDR1 and CDR2 are SNHLY and FYNNEI. The CDR3 loop reads CASSEALSGGVDTQYF. The CDR3 region has the DNA TGTGCCAGCAGTGAAGCGCTTAGCGGGGGGGTTGATACGCAGTATTTT.

This clone was observed once. The chain uses TRBV5-1 and TRBJ1-6; unclear D gene. Germline values: CDR1 SGHRS, CDR2 YFSETQ. The ends were cut back, 0 bases at V and 4 bases at J, with 5 bases in the middle. The CDR3 spans 14 residues. This chain's CDR3 is CASSLEQYNSPLHF. CDR3 in DNA: TGCGCCAGCAGCTTGGAACAGTATAATTCACCCCTCCACTTT.

The rearrangement links TRBV6-5 to TRBJ1-3; no firm D call. V was trimmed by 10 bases and J by 4 bases, leaving 17 bases between them. Germline V gene lookup returns CDR1 MNHEY and CDR2 SVGAGI. The length of the CDR3 is 14 residues. For the CDR3, the DNA is TGTGCCACCGCCTCTCTGGCCGCCGGAAACACCATATATTTT. Amino acid sequence: CATASLAAGNTIYF.

Within the sample, this clone is large. The chain recombines TRBV6-6 with TRBJ2-7; 13 bases agree with TRBD2. From germline, CDR1 is MNHNY and CDR2 SVGAGI (reference sequence). This CDR3 region has 14 residues. J lost 5 bases, V lost 5 bases, and 3 bases had no gene match. CDR3: CASSGTSGNHEQYF. In nucleotides, the CDR3 is TGTGCCAGCAGTGGGACTAGCGGGAATCACGAGCAGTACTTC.

The J gene is TRBJ1-2, the V gene TRBV14; TRBD1 matches at 8 bases. Germline V lookup: CDR1 SGHDN, CDR2 FVKESK. The V segment lost 5 bases and the J segment 7 bases; nucleotides outside the gene matches: 9. The CDR3 consists of 14 residues. The CDR3 DNA reads as TGTGCCAGCAGCAAACAGGGGGGCGTCTTTGGCTACACCTTC. Translated: CASSKQGGVFGYTF.

The rearrangement links TRBV18 to TRBJ2-7; 8 nucleotides align to TRBD1. This CDR3 has 15 amino acids. Germline loops: CDR1 KGHSH, CDR2 LQKENI. The trim removed 8 bases at V and 4 bases at J, leaving 13 bases unmatched. The CDR3 region is CASRARGQGGYEQYF. The CDR3 DNA sequence: TGTGCCAGCCGCGCCCGTGGACAGGGAGGTTACGAGCAGTACTTC.

This chain links TRBV9 with TRBJ2-1, with TRBD2 matching over 11 bases. Trimming removed 0 bases from V and 10 bases from J; junction bases left unmatched: 3. CDR1 and CDR2 (germline): SGDLS, YYNGEE. This CDR3 has 14 residues. CDR3 sequence reads: CASSVGPSGGEQFF. The CDR3 DNA is TGTGCCAGCAGCGTAGGGCCTAGCGGGGGGGAGCAGTTCTTC. The full variable domain, in which reference TRBV9 and TRBJ2-1 provide the parts outside the CDR3, is DSGVTQTPKHLITATGQRVTLRCSPRSGDLSVYWYQQSLDQGLQFLIQYYNGEERAKGNILERFSAQQFPDLHSELNLSSLELGDSALYFCASSVGPSGGEQFFGPGTRLTVL.

The V and J genes are TRBV20-1 and TRBJ2-3, with D unclear. V was shortened by 6 bases and J by 3 bases, with 4 bases between the two germline ends. CDR3 length: 10 residues. CDR1 is DFQATT, CDR2 SNEGSKA, per germline (reference sequence). The DNA of the CDR3 is TGCAGTGCGGAGACAGATACGCAGTATTTT. Its protein product is CSAETDTQYF.